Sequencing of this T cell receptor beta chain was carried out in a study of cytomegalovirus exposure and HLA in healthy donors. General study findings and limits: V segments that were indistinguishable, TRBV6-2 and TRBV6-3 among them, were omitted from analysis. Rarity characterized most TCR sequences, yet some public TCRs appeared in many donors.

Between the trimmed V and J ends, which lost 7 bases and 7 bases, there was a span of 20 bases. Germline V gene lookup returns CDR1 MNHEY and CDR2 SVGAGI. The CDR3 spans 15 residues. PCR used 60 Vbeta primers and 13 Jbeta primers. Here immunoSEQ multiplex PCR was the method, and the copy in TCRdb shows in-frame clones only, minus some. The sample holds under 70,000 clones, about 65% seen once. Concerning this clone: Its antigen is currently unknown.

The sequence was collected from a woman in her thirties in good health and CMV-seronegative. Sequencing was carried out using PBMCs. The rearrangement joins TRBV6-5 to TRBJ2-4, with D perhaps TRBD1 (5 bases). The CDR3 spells CASTPTGLIRNIQYF. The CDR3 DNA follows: TGTGCCAGCACCCCCACAGGCCTTATACGGAACATTCAGTACTTC.